The 14 T cell receptor beta chains below come from one sample, sequenced in a study of cytomegalovirus exposure and HLA in healthy donors. 60 Vbeta and 13 Jbeta primers were used in PCR. Sequencing used immunoSEQ multiplex PCR; TCRdb keeps in-frame clones, though not all of them. The sample lists 110,000 to 150,000 clones, roughly 80% seen once, with roughly 4.3% in the top ten. The specimen was PBMCs. These receptors originate from a woman aged 35 to 49 in good health and CMV-seropositive.

The chain combines TRBV25-1 with TRBJ1-4; D may be TRBD1 (5 bases). The ends were cut back, 1 base at V and 5 bases at J, with 17 bases in the middle. In germline, CDR1 is MGHDK, CDR2 SYGVNS. There are 17 residues in the CDR3. The CDR3 nucleotides are TGTGCCAGCAGTGAATCCGCATGGGGGGGGGAGAATGAAAAACTGTTTTTT. Translating it yields CASSESAWGGENEKLFF.

The chain is built from TRBV21-1 and TRBJ1-1. TRBV21-1 is a pseudogene locus. This CDR3 comprises 14 residues. The CDR3 DNA reads as TGTGCCAGCAGCAAACGGGAGGGTTGCACTGAAGCTTTCTTT. Translating it yields CASSKREGCTEAFF.

The rearrangement uses TRBV1 and TRBJ2-3; TRBD2 is taken as the D call from the table, unchecked against the DNA. TRBV1 is a known pseudogene. The CDR3 extends over 10 amino acids. CDR3 in amino acids: CTSFPDTQYF. CDR3 DNA sequence: TGCACCTCGTTTCCAGATACGCAGTATTTT.

The chain joins TRBV11-2 to TRBJ1-1; D call uncertain. CDR1 is SGHAT and CDR2 is FQNNGV in the germline V gene. This CDR3 is built from 13 residues. The germline V and J ends were trimmed by 5 bases and 4 bases, with 11 bases remaining between them. CDR3: CASSRNQITEAFF. CDR3 sequence (DNA): TGTGCCAGCAGCCGAAACCAGATCACTGAAGCTTTCTTT. Based on the CDR3 plus reference TRBV11-2 and TRBJ1-1, the full variable domain is EAGVAQSPRYKIIEKRQSVAFWCNPISGHATLYWYQQILGQGPKLLIQFQNNGVVDDSQLPKDRFSAERLKGVDSTLKIQPAKLEDSAVYLCASSRNQITEAFFGQGTRLTVV.

V is TRBV27 and J is TRBJ2-1; 8 bases map to TRBD1. The V and J ends lost 5 bases and 0 bases, in that order; junction bases with no gene match: 6. The CDR3 has 16 residues. Germline V gene sequence: CDR1 MNHEY, CDR2 SMNVEV (reference sequence). DNA for the CDR3: TGTGCCAGCAGTCCCCGGACAGGGTTCTCCTACAATGAGCAGTTCTTC. Its protein is CASSPRTGFSYNEQFF.

As DNA, the CDR3 is TGTGCCAGCAGCTTCCAGGGGGCTAACTATGGCTACACCTTC. Protein: CASSFQGANYGYTF. The V and J genes are TRBV5-5 and TRBJ1-2; 7 nucleotides line up with TRBD1. The CDR3 totals 14 residues. V lost 2 bases to trimming and J lost 0 bases; unmatched junction nucleotides: 1. Looked up from germline, CDR1 is SGHKS and CDR2 is YYEKEE (reference sequence).

In its sample, this clone was seen a few times. A junction end diverges from the germline sequence, so it may reflect a read error. The chain joins TRBV7-7 to TRBJ2-1; weak D call: TRBD2 (6 bases). CDR3 length: 15 amino acids. From germline, CDR1 is SSHAT and CDR2 FNYEAQ (reference sequence). The CDR3 nucleotides are TGTGCTAGCAGCTTGATCCCGGGGGCCTACAATGAGCAGTTCTTC. It specifies CASSLIPGAYNEQFF.

The chain employs TRBV7-3 and TRBJ2-3; possibly TRBD2 for D (6 bases). Germline loops: CDR1 SGHTA, CDR2 FQGTGA. The CDR3 consists of 14 residues. V lost 5 bases to trimming and J lost 0 bases, with 9 bases between them. The DNA for the CDR3 is TGTGCCAGCAGCCCCGGGACTAGCACAGATACGCAGTATTTT. Amino acid sequence: CASSPGTSTDTQYF.

This chain joins TRBV5-1 and TRBJ1-2, with a weak D call TRBD1 (6 bases). The CDR3 extends over 15 amino acids. Per the germline V gene, CDR1 is SGHRS and CDR2 is YFSETQ. V lost 0 bases to trimming and J lost 2 bases, with 11 bases between them. For the CDR3, the DNA is TGCGCCAGCAGCTTGGTGGCAGGGGAAAACTATGGCTACACCTTC. Amino acids: CASSLVAGENYGYTF.

The rearrangement links TRBV5-4 to TRBJ1-4; tentative D call: TRBD1 (5 bases). CDR1 and CDR2 from the germline V gene are SGHNT and YYREEE (reference sequence). CDR3 length: 17 residues. The V end lost 4 bases, the J end lost 0 bases, and 16 bases lay between the germline ends. The CDR3 loop is CASSLQGGGATNEKLFF. As DNA, the CDR3 is TGTGCCAGCAGCCTTCAAGGTGGGGGGGCAACTAATGAAAAACTGTTTTTT.

The chain uses TRBV18 and TRBJ2-7, with TRBD2 matching over 10 bases. This CDR3 is built from 13 residues. Germline CDR1 is KGHSH and CDR2 is LQKENI. J lost 9 bases, V lost 6 bases, and 8 bases had no gene match. The CDR3 loop reads CASSGLAGDLQYF. The CDR3 DNA reads TGTGCCAGCTCCGGGCTAGCGGGAGATCTGCAGTACTTC.

The rearrangement joins TRBV23-1 to TRBJ1-6, with 7 bases aligning to TRBD1. TRBV23-1 is marked as an open reading frame, function uncertain. This CDR3 is built from 16 residues. J was trimmed by 5 bases and V by 2 bases; bases with no gene match: 6. The CDR3 bases are TGCGCCAGCAGTCAAAATGACAGGGCCAATAATTCACCCCTCCACTTT. This codes for CASSQNDRANNSPLHF.

The chain uses TRBV7-9 and TRBJ2-3; the match to TRBD2 covers 10 bases. The J segment lost 4 bases and the V segment lost 6 bases, leaving 16 bases of the junction unmatched. The germline gives CDR1 SEHNR, CDR2 FQNEAQ (reference sequence). This CDR3 contains 18 residues. The CDR3 protein is CASSRGSSGSPEADTQYF. The CDR3 DNA reads as TGTGCCAGCAGTCGTGGATCTAGCGGGAGTCCCGAGGCAGATACGCAGTATTTT.

This rearrangement joins TRBV6-5 to TRBJ1-4; 7 bases are shared with TRBD1. CDR1 and CDR2 (germline): MNHEY, SVGAGI. The CDR3 runs to 15 residues. The trim removed 4 bases at V and 0 bases at J, leaving 2 bases unmatched. The CDR3 coding sequence is TGTGCCAGCAGTTGGCAGGGGGCAACTAATGAAAAACTGTTTTTT. Encoded protein: CASSWQGATNEKLFF.